A single T cell receptor beta chain is shown here with its context. No antigen is known for it. The record originates from a study of long-term antiretroviral therapy in people with HIV. Across the study: Specimens dating back about a decade before the 2015 immediate-ART recommendation are the oldest included.

Prior to DNA extraction, the samples held about 0.95-11 million cryopreserved PBMC. Broader study findings: Control repertoires displayed wider CDR3 length ranges than the HIV repertoires.

The length of the CDR3 is 14 residues. Germline V lookup: CDR1 MNHEY, CDR2 SVGAGI. V lost 8 bases and J 3 bases, leaving 16 bases between the germline ends. Running of the v3.0 immunoSEQ assay took place at survey level. A per-sample goal of roughly 35,000-55,000 T-cell genomes was targeted by sequencing. The table came from immunoSEQ multiplex PCR; TCRdb's copy has only in-frame clones and leaves some out. The sample yields fewer than 25,000 clones, about four fifths seen once. The chain recombines TRBV6-5 with TRBJ1-1; D not certain. This sample comprised unsorted PBMCs, obtained 1.5 years after starting antiretroviral therapy. The TCR was taken from a man between 25 and 39 years old with HIV. CDR3 sequence: CASGRLGFDTEAFF. Written as DNA, the CDR3 is TGTGCCAGCGGCAGGTTGGGTTTTGACACTGAAGCTTTCTTT.